The 9 T cell receptor beta chains reported below all come from one sample, sequenced in a study of OX40 agonist ivuxolimab in advanced cancers. Libraries were prepared by immunoSEQ multiplex PCR; TCRdb keeps only in-frame clonotypes and omits some of them. This table has fewer than 45,000 clones, about 87% appearing once. This specimen consisted of CD4+ or CD8+ T cells sorted from blood, obtained in a trial of the OX40 agonist ivuxolimab. All receptors derive from an adult with an advanced solid tumor such as melanoma, head and neck, liver or kidney cancer.

This chain links TRBV30 with TRBJ1-1; D is unclear. The CDR3 is made up of 15 amino acids. CDR1 and CDR2 (germline): GTSNPN, SVGIG (reference sequence). With 2 bases removed from V and 1 base from J, the gap between germline ends came to 14 bases. The CDR3 DNA sequence: TGTGCCTGGAGTTCCGGTCTAGGGCCGAACACTGAAGCTTTCTTT. Translation: CAWSSGLGPNTEAFF.

This chain links TRBV7-9 with TRBJ1-2; D is uncertain. CDR3 length: 12 residues. Germline-derived CDR1 and CDR2 are SEHNR and FQNEAQ (reference sequence). V dropped 5 bases and J dropped 9 bases, with 13 bases sitting between them. The CDR3 DNA is TGTGCCAGCAGCCCAACCGACACCAGCTACACCTTC. Encoded protein: CASSPTDTSYTF.

The chain employs TRBV29-1 and TRBJ2-5; 11 bases map to TRBD1. The CDR3 runs to 13 residues. With V trimmed by 6 bases and J by 4 bases, 4 bases remained unmatched. CDR1 is SQVTM, CDR2 ANQGSEA, per germline. This CDR3 reads CSVPGTGGETQYF. CDR3 coding DNA: TGCAGCGTACCCGGGACAGGGGGAGAGACCCAGTACTTC.

This clone was detected once. The chain combines TRBV4-1 with TRBJ1-2; 7 positions agree with TRBD1. Germline V gene lookup returns CDR1 MGHRA and CDR2 YSYEKL. J gave up 5 bases and V 2 bases, and 14 bases lay outside the gene matches. The CDR3 extends over 17 amino acids. Here the CDR3 DNA reads TGCGCCAGCAGCCAACCCCACCCGACAGGGACGCTTTATGGCTACACCTTC. It is translated as CASSQPHPTGTLYGYTF.

This chain uses TRBV2 with TRBJ2-2; 10 positions agree with TRBD2. The CDR3 has 17 amino acids. Trimming removed 3 bases from V and 5 bases from J; junction bases left unmatched: 9. CDR1 SNHLY and CDR2 FYNNEI come from the germline V gene. This CDR3 reads CASSEGAGGPGTGELFF. Written as DNA, the CDR3 is TGTGCCAGCAGTGAGGGAGCGGGGGGGCCAGGGACCGGGGAGCTGTTTTTT.

The chain is built from TRBV18 and TRBJ1-1, with 8 nucleotides matching TRBD1. There are 14 residues in the CDR3. Germline V gene sequence: CDR1 KGHSH, CDR2 LQKENI. V was pared by 2 bases and J by 10 bases, with 9 bases of the junction left unmatched. The DNA of the CDR3 is TGTGCCAGCTCACCAGGTGACATGACAGGGGTAGCTTTCTTT. It encodes CASSPGDMTGVAFF.

The chain links TRBV6-1 to TRBJ2-7, with D possibly being TRBD1 (7 bases). Trimming removed 1 base from V and 9 bases from J, with 13 bases in between. From germline, CDR1 is MNHNS and CDR2 SASEGT. There are 13 residues in the CDR3. The CDR3: CASSEVDREAQYF. Here the CDR3 DNA reads TGTGCCAGCAGTGAAGTAGACAGGGAGGCGCAGTACTTC.

CDR3 nucleotide sequence: TGTGCCAGCAGCCCGAGACTAGCGGGAGAAAATGGCAATGAGCAGTTCTTC. It translates to CASSPRLAGENGNEQFF. The chain couples TRBV11-2 to TRBJ2-1; 12 bases match TRBD2. Germline V lookup: CDR1 SGHAT, CDR2 FQNNGV. CDR3 length: 17 amino acids. J lost 6 bases, V lost 5 bases, and 11 bases had no gene match. The full variable domain, rest sourced from reference TRBV11-2 and TRBJ2-1, is EAGVAQSPRYKIIEKRQSVAFWCNPISGHATLYWYQQILGQGPKLLIQFQNNGVVDDSQLPKDRFSAERLKGVDSTLKIQPAKLEDSAVYLCASSPRLAGENGNEQFFGPGTRLTVL.

This rearrangement joins TRBV7-3 to TRBJ1-2, with D uncertain. CDR1 is SGHTA and CDR2 is FQGTGA in the germline V gene. The CDR3 totals 13 residues. The germline V and J ends were trimmed by 4 bases and 4 bases, with 10 bases remaining between them. CDR3 bases: TGTGCCAGCAGCTCTCAAGACGGCTATGGCTACACCTTC. This encodes CASSSQDGYGYTF.